Below, 7 T cell receptor beta chains from the same sample are listed, as sequenced in a study of T cell responses to AZD1222 COVID-19 vaccine. Sequenced by immunoSEQ multiplex PCR; TCRdb stores in-frame clones only, minus some. The data show about 90,000 clones, around 89% seen once. The source material was peripheral blood, sampled 28 days after the second AZD1222 dose. The source is an adult who received the AZD1222 COVID-19 vaccine.

The chain employs TRBV5-1 and TRBJ1-1; possibly TRBD1 for D (6 bases). The V gene's germline CDR1 is SGHRS and CDR2 YFSETQ. Trimming pared 3 bases from V and 0 bases from J, leaving 18 bases between. The CDR3 loop spans 17 amino acids. The CDR3 coding sequence is TGCGCCAGCAGCTCCAGGACAGAGTCACTCATGAACACTGAAGCTTTCTTT. The encoded protein is CASSSRTESLMNTEAFF.

The rearrangement uses TRBV9 and TRBJ1-1; D remains ambiguous. There are 14 residues in the CDR3. Germline V gene data show CDR1 as SGDLS and CDR2 as YYNGEE. V was pared by 0 bases and J by 5 bases, with 11 bases between. For the CDR3, the DNA is TGTGCCAGCAGCGTAGCGGGTTTTCGGACTGAAGCTTTCTTT. Translation: CASSVAGFRTEAFF.

This clone was counted a single time. The chain couples TRBV4-1 to TRBJ2-3; D perhaps matches TRBD2 (6 bases). Germline V CDR1 and CDR2: MGHRA, YSYEKL. The ends were cut back, 5 bases at V and 2 bases at J, with 14 bases in the middle. There are 15 residues in the CDR3. The CDR3 region is CASSYDRGTTDTQYF. The CDR3 DNA reads as TGCGCCAGCAGCTATGATCGGGGGACCACAGATACGCAGTATTTT.

J is TRBJ1-1 and V is TRBV6-5; 7 bases are a match to TRBD1. Germline-derived CDR1 and CDR2 are MNHEY and SVGAGI. The CDR3 loop spans 14 amino acids. Losses at the gene ends were 4 bases for V and 4 bases for J; bases not matched to a gene: 6. CDR3 amino acids: CASSLYRGGTEAFF. The CDR3 DNA follows: TGTGCCAGCAGTTTATACAGGGGAGGCACTGAAGCTTTCTTT.

CDR3 amino acids: CASSFQGTGANVLTF. Here the CDR3 DNA reads TGTGCCAGCAGTTTTCAAGGGACTGGGGCCAACGTCCTGACTTTC. This chain connects TRBV27 to TRBJ2-6, with D hard to call. The CDR3 runs to 15 residues. Germline CDR1 reads MNHEY; CDR2 reads SMNVEV (reference sequence). The V end lost 3 bases, the J end lost 2 bases, and 8 bases lay between the germline ends.

The chain has TRBV19 and TRBJ1-1, with D uncertain. The germline V gene encodes CDR1 LNHDA and CDR2 SQIVND (reference sequence). The length of the CDR3 is 13 residues. V lost 6 bases and J 0 bases, leaving 8 bases between the germline ends. The CDR3 region has the DNA TGTGCCAGTAGCCGAATCCTGAACACTGAAGCTTTCTTT. Its translation: CASSRILNTEAFF.

This sequence joins TRBV11-2 and TRBJ2-2; D is perhaps TRBD2 (5 bases). The germline V gene has CDR1 SGHAT and CDR2 FQNNGV. The ends were cut back, 5 bases at V and 2 bases at J, with 12 bases in the middle. This CDR3 is built from 15 residues. DNA of the CDR3: TGTGCCAGCAGCGAGGGTCTTTTCAACACCGGGGAGCTGTTTTTT. Residues: CASSEGLFNTGELFF.